What follows are 2 T cell receptor beta chains derived from one specimen sequenced in a study of T-cell memory formation after mild COVID-19 listed by TCRdb under 2021. The library was made by 5' RACE. Sequenced using an Illumina NovaSeq 6000. TCRdb reran the public reads through fastp at Q25 and MiXCR, keeping productive beta chains. Here each entry gathers all rows of one CDR3 protein and keeps the most common genes and DNA. Here the sample has roughly 450,000 distinct CDR3 sequences; around 17% occur a single time. The ten largest make up approximately 21% of the sample. What was sequenced was PBMCs or a T cell subset sorted from them (not recorded which). These receptors were obtained from a man in his late teens or twenties who had mild COVID-19 (a few samples of this study predate the infection). The sample titles of this study are shuffled in the database, so cell type and time point are left out; the donor was told from shared clones.

This clonotype was observed a handful of times. This chain connects TRBV5-1 to TRBJ2-7, with D possibly called TRBD1 or TRBD2 (5 bases each). The CDR3 extends over 14 amino acids. Trimming left V 4 bases short and J 0 bases short, with 11 bases between. CDR1 is SGHRS, CDR2 YFSETQ, per germline. The CDR3 reads CASSRDPSSYEQYF. The CDR3 bases are TGCGCCAGCAGCCGGGACCCTAGCTCCTACGAGCAGTACTTC. Full variable domain (missing parts from reference TRBV5-1 and TRBJ2-7): KAGVTQTPRYLIKTRGQQVTLSCSPISGHRSVSWYQQTPGQGLQFLFEYFSETQRNKGNFPGRFSGRQFSNSRSEMNVSTLELGDSALYLCASSRDPSSYEQYFGPGTRLTVT.

The gene calls are TRBV7-9 and TRBJ1-2, with a possible D match to TRBD1 (6 bases). The germline V and J ends were trimmed by 5 bases and 4 bases, with 14 bases remaining between them. The CDR3 has 14 residues. Germline V gene data show CDR1 as SEHNR and CDR2 as FQNEAQ (reference sequence). The CDR3 DNA is TGTGCCAGCAGCCCGTGGACAGCGGTCTATGGCTACACCTTC. This gives the protein CASSPWTAVYGYTF.